This entry is about one TCR beta chain. The data belong to a study of blood T cell repertoires in COVID-19. Categorization into cohorts depended on clinical history that participants reported. Sequencing used immunoSEQ multiplex PCR; TCRdb keeps in-frame clones, though not all of them. The sample yields approximately 290,000 clones, 70% to 90% seen once. The CDR3 has 15 residues. Germline CDR1 SGHRS, CDR2 YFSETQ. V lost 5 bases to trimming and J lost 5 bases; unmatched junction nucleotides: 9. The sample taken for sequencing was PBMCs or T cells enriched from blood (not recorded which). The sequence came from a young woman who had recovered from COVID-19. The chain is built from TRBV5-1 and TRBJ2-3, with 9 nucleotides matching TRBD2. CDR3 DNA: TGCGCCAGCAGTCATAGCGGGAGTCCGGGAGATACGCAGTATTTT. Encoded protein: CASSHSGSPGDTQYF.